This T cell receptor beta chain is drawn from a study of cytomegalovirus exposure and HLA in healthy donors. Germline lookup yields CDR1 MDHEN and CDR2 SYDVKM. The CDR3 sequence is 13 residues long. V gave up 11 bases and J gave up 1 base, with 13 bases separating them. The study ran its PCR with 60 Vbeta and 13 Jbeta primers. Sequenced by immunoSEQ multiplex PCR; TCRdb stores in-frame clones only, minus some. The repertoire holds more than 80,000 clones, under 65% seen once, with approximately 3% in the top ten. The chain is built from TRBV28 and TRBJ2-3, with D possibly matching TRBD1 (5 bases). Sequenced: PBMCs. This TCR derives from a man in his sixties in good health and CMV-seronegative. CDR3 DNA sequence: TGTGCCCTGAGCAAAGGGGGCACAGATACGCAGTATTTT. It yields the protein CALSKGGTDTQYF. Filled out from reference TRBV28 and TRBJ2-3, the complete variable domain reads DVKVTQSSRYLVKRTGEKVFLECVQDMDHENMFWYRQDPGLGLRLIYFSYDVKMKEKGDIPEGYSVSREKKERFSLILESASTNQTSMYLCALSKGGTDTQYFGPGTRLTVL.